This T cell receptor beta chain was found in a study of response to subunit inactivated influenza vaccine. The V gene end was trimmed by 8 bases and the J gene end by 4 bases; junction bases not matched to a gene: 10. Germline V gene sequence: CDR1 MNHEY, CDR2 SMNVEV (reference sequence). The CDR3 is made up of 14 amino acids. A note on this clonotype: Its target is not known.

Points from the study as a whole: New T cells are recruited in small numbers by each seasonal influenza vaccination, according to the authors' suggestion.

TCRdb used MiXCR to reprocess the RT-PCR reads, holding one entry per CDR3 protein. The table has more than 200,000 distinct CDR3 sequences, approximately 12% seen once. The chain couples TRBV27 to TRBJ1-2; 7 bases line up with TRBD1. The sequences come from non-naive T cells sorted from PBMCs, collected less than 15 days before vaccination. This TCR was recovered from a man aged 45-65 years who received an inactivated influenza vaccine. Written as DNA, the CDR3 is TGTGCCAGCGGACCGACAGGGTTGGGCTATGGCTACACCTTC. Translating gives CASGPTGLGYGYTF.